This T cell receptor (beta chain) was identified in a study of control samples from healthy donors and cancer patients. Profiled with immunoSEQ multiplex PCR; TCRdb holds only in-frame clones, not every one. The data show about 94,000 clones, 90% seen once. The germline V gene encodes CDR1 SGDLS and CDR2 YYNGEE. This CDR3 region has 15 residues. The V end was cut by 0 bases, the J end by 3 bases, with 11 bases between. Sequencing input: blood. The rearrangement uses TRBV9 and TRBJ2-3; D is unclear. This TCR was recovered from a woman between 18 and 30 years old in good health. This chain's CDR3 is CASSVEGSRTDTQYF. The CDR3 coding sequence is TGTGCCAGCAGCGTAGAGGGTAGCAGGACAGATACGCAGTATTTT.